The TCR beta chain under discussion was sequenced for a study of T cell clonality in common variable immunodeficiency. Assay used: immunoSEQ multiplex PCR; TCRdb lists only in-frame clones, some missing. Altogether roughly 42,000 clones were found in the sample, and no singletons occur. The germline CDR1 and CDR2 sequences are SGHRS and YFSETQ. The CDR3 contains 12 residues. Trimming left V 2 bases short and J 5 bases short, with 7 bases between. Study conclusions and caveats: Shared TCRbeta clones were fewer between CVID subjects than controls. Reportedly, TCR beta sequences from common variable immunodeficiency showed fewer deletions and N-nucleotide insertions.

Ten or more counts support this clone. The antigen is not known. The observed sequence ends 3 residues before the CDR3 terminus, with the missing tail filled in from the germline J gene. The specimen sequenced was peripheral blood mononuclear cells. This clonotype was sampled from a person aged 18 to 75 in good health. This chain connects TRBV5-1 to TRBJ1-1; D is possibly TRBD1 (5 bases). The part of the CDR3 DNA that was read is TGCGCCAGCAGCTTTTCAGGGACTGAA. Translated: CASSFSGTE. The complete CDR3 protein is CASSFSGTEAFF.